Described below is a single T cell receptor (beta chain) sequence and its context. Antigen unknown. CDR1 is SGHAT, CDR2 FQNNGV, per germline. Between the trimmed V and J ends, which lost 6 bases and 6 bases, there was a span of 18 bases. The CDR3 contains 15 residues. Using immunoSEQ multiplex PCR, the repertoire was profiled, and TCRdb retains in-frame clones only, with some absent. Of 10,000 to 15,000 clones listed, about 66% are singletons. The data are from a study of tumor-infiltrating lymphocytes in localized non-small cell lung cancer. Study results and caveats: Each assay used a separate piece of the same tissue.

The sequence came from a human donor with non-small cell lung cancer. The chain is built from TRBV11-2 and TRBJ2-1, with D possibly being TRBD2 (6 bases). The sequenced sample was lung tumor tissue. The CDR3 reads CASSRTGTPRNEQFF. The DNA of the CDR3 is TGTGCCAGCAGTCGGACCGGGACTCCCCGCAATGAGCAGTTCTTC.